A selection of T cell receptor beta chains follows, all from one sample in a study of T cells generated in artificial thymic organoids. TCRdb passed the 5' RACE reads through MiXCR, listing each CDR3 protein once. The sample has 7,000 to 10,000 distinct CDR3 sequences; roughly 18% are singletons. Material for sequencing was naive CD8+ T cells from the thymus. The receptors derive from a human donor who gave cord blood stem cells for thymic organoid culture, a cardiac surgery patient who gave postnatal thymus, or a blood donor (not recorded which). Both conserved end residues are part of each CDR3. A D gene is named only where the DNA matches it firmly. Clone size is shown for a subset of rows, as once, few, many or a class of expanded clone.

d_call: -
clone_size: medium-sized
j_call: TRBJ2-7
v_call: TRBV7-9
cdr3_aa: CASSPRWQGDEQYF
cdr3_nt: TGTGCCAGCAGCCCCCGATGGCAGGGCGACGAGCAGTACTTC

d_call: -
clone_size: medium-sized
j_call: TRBJ1-3
v_call: TRBV29-1
cdr3_aa: CSVVGQEHRNTIYF
cdr3_nt: TGCAGCGTTGTAGGGCAGGAACACAGAAACACCATATATTTT

d_call: -
clone_size: -
j_call: TRBJ1-5
v_call: TRBV3-1
cdr3_aa: CASSQDDGTGINQPQHF
cdr3_nt: TGTGCCAGCAGCCAAGATGACGGAACGGGAATCAATCAGCCCCAGCATTTT

d_call: -
clone_size: many
j_call: TRBJ1-4
v_call: TRBV19
cdr3_aa: CASRIRGDEKLFF
cdr3_nt: TGTGCCAGTAGGATCAGGGGAGATGAAAAACTGTTTTTT

d_call: -
clone_size: -
j_call: TRBJ2-3
v_call: TRBV6-1
cdr3_aa: CASSGPFGDTQYF
cdr3_nt: TGTGCCAGCAGTGGCCCCTTCGGGGATACGCAGTATTTT

d_call: TRBD2
clone_size: medium-sized
j_call: TRBJ2-1
v_call: TRBV28
cdr3_aa: CATNQLAGYNEQFF
cdr3_nt: TGTGCCACCAATCAACTAGCGGGGTACAATGAGCAGTTCTTC

d_call: -
clone_size: medium-sized
j_call: TRBJ1-2
v_call: TRBV4-1
cdr3_aa: CASSLYWHHYGYTF
cdr3_nt: TGCGCCAGCAGCCTTTATTGGCATCACTATGGCTACACCTTC

d_call: -
clone_size: few
j_call: TRBJ2-1
v_call: TRBV4-1
cdr3_aa: CASSQDPGLLYNEQFF
cdr3_nt: TGCGCCAGCAGCCAAGATCCGGGACTCCTTTACAATGAGCAGTTCTTC

d_call: -
clone_size: medium-sized
j_call: TRBJ2-2
v_call: TRBV7-3
cdr3_aa: CASSLTSGDTGELFF
cdr3_nt: TGTGCCAGCAGCTTAACTAGCGGCGACACCGGGGAGCTGTTTTTT

d_call: TRBD2
clone_size: medium-sized
j_call: TRBJ2-7
v_call: TRBV3-1
cdr3_aa: CASSQAFGGGTFYEQYF
cdr3_nt: TGTGCCAGCAGCCAAGCCTTTGGGGGGGGAACCTTCTACGAGCAGTACTTC

d_call: TRBD1
clone_size: -
j_call: TRBJ2-6
v_call: TRBV12-3/TRBV12-4
cdr3_aa: CASSPGQGLTGANVLTF
cdr3_nt: TGTGCCAGCAGTCCAGGACAGGGGCTTACTGGGGCCAACGTCCTGACTTTC

d_call: -
clone_size: medium-sized
j_call: TRBJ2-1
v_call: TRBV15
cdr3_aa: CATSRGQGPYYNEQFF
cdr3_nt: TGTGCCACCAGCAGAGGGCAGGGACCCTACTACAATGAGCAGTTCTTC

d_call: -
clone_size: -
j_call: TRBJ1-1
v_call: TRBV6-6
cdr3_aa: CASSFYDRNTEALF
cdr3_nt: TGTGCCAGCAGCTTCTACGACAGGAACACTGAAGCTCTCTTT

d_call: -
clone_size: -
j_call: TRBJ2-5
v_call: TRBV29-1
cdr3_aa: CSSFTQADPQETQYF
cdr3_nt: TGCAGCAGTTTCACCCAGGCAGACCCCCAAGAGACCCAGTACTTC

d_call: TRBD1
clone_size: medium-sized
j_call: TRBJ2-7
v_call: TRBV4-2
cdr3_aa: CASSPGTGSYEQYF
cdr3_nt: TGTGCCAGCAGCCCCGGGACAGGGAGCTACGAGCAGTACTTC

d_call: -
clone_size: few
j_call: TRBJ2-3
v_call: TRBV18
cdr3_aa: CASSLFPYGGETTDTQYF
cdr3_nt: TGTGCCAGCTCACTCTTCCCATATGGCGGGGAAACCACAGATACGCAGTATTTT

d_call: -
clone_size: -
j_call: TRBJ1-1
v_call: TRBV3-1
cdr3_aa: CASSRGRTTEAFF
cdr3_nt: TGTGCCAGCAGCCGGGGCAGGACCACTGAAGCTTTCTTT

d_call: TRBD2
clone_size: medium-sized
j_call: TRBJ2-5
v_call: TRBV10-3
cdr3_aa: CAISELLAGNEETQYF
cdr3_nt: TGTGCCATCAGTGAGTTACTAGCGGGAAACGAAGAGACCCAGTACTTC

d_call: TRBD1
clone_size: many
j_call: TRBJ1-2
v_call: TRBV12-3/TRBV12-4
cdr3_aa: CASGNSRGYGYGYTF
cdr3_nt: TGTGCCAGCGGAAATTCCAGGGGGTACGGCTATGGCTACACCTTC

d_call: TRBD1
clone_size: -
j_call: TRBJ1-2
v_call: TRBV13
cdr3_aa: CASSPSPGTGFYGYTF
cdr3_nt: TGTGCCAGCAGCCCATCCCCTGGGACAGGGTTTTATGGCTACACCTTC

d_call: -
clone_size: -
j_call: TRBJ1-6
v_call: TRBV2
cdr3_aa: CASSDDGGRSSYNSPLHF
cdr3_nt: TGTGCCAGCAGTGATGATGGGGGGCGGAGCTCCTATAATTCACCCCTCCACTTT

d_call: -
clone_size: medium-sized
j_call: TRBJ2-1
v_call: TRBV4-3
cdr3_aa: CASSQGLPGDEQFF
cdr3_nt: TGCGCCAGCAGCCAAGGACTACCCGGGGATGAGCAGTTCTTC

d_call: -
clone_size: -
j_call: TRBJ1-3
v_call: TRBV6-6
cdr3_aa: CASRRGGDSGNTIYF
cdr3_nt: TGTGCCAGCAGGCGAGGGGGAGACTCTGGAAACACCATATATTTT

d_call: -
clone_size: -
j_call: TRBJ2-3
v_call: TRBV11-2
cdr3_aa: CTSDSGRNTQYF
cdr3_nt: TGTACCAGCGACTCTGGTCGAAATACGCAGTATTTT

d_call: -
clone_size: many
j_call: TRBJ2-3
v_call: TRBV27
cdr3_aa: CASSLRAWDDPDTQYF
cdr3_nt: TGTGCCAGCAGTTTAAGAGCTTGGGACGATCCAGATACGCAGTATTTT

d_call: -
clone_size: -
j_call: TRBJ1-6
v_call: TRBV6-1
cdr3_aa: CASSEWLYDSPLHF
cdr3_nt: TGTGCCAGCAGTGAATGGTTATATGATTCACCCCTCCACTTT

d_call: TRBD2
clone_size: many
j_call: TRBJ2-3
v_call: TRBV3-1
cdr3_aa: CASSLVTTSDTDTQYF
cdr3_nt: TGTGCCAGCAGCCTCGTTACGACTAGCGACACAGATACGCAGTATTTT

d_call: TRBD2
clone_size: medium-sized
j_call: TRBJ2-3
v_call: TRBV7-9
cdr3_aa: CASSTGLASTDTQYF
cdr3_nt: TGTGCCAGCAGCACCGGACTAGCGTCCACAGATACGCAGTATTTT

d_call: TRBD2
clone_size: medium-sized
j_call: TRBJ2-1
v_call: TRBV15
cdr3_aa: CATRGPGLDLDEQFF
cdr3_nt: TGTGCCACCAGGGGACCGGGACTAGACCTGGATGAGCAGTTCTTC

d_call: TRBD1
clone_size: -
j_call: TRBJ2-7
v_call: TRBV5-5
cdr3_aa: CASNYRTGGPYEQHF
cdr3_nt: TGTGCCAGCAACTACCGGACAGGGGGTCCCTACGAGCAGCACTTC

d_call: -
clone_size: medium-sized
j_call: TRBJ2-2
v_call: TRBV27
cdr3_aa: CASSPTVVGELFF
cdr3_nt: TGTGCCAGCAGTCCCACAGTGGTCGGGGAGCTGTTTTTT

d_call: -
clone_size: -
j_call: TRBJ1-2
v_call: TRBV5-1
cdr3_aa: CASSYLTANYGYTF
cdr3_nt: TGCGCCAGCAGCTACCTGACAGCAAACTATGGCTACACCTTC

d_call: -
clone_size: medium-sized
j_call: TRBJ2-1
v_call: TRBV28
cdr3_aa: CASSSLSLQETRGWTNEQFF
cdr3_nt: TGTGCCAGCAGTTCACTCTCCCTCCAGGAGACTAGAGGGTGGACCAATGAGCAGTTCTTC

d_call: -
clone_size: medium-sized
j_call: TRBJ2-7
v_call: TRBV4-1
cdr3_aa: CASSPHWEAYEQYF
cdr3_nt: TGCGCCAGCAGCCCGCACTGGGAGGCCTACGAGCAGTACTTC

d_call: -
clone_size: medium-sized
j_call: TRBJ1-1
v_call: TRBV10-3
cdr3_aa: CASSMNTEAFF
cdr3_nt: TGTGCCAGCTCGATGAACACTGAAGCTTTCTTT

d_call: TRBD2
clone_size: few
j_call: TRBJ2-2
v_call: TRBV12-5
cdr3_aa: CASGRTGTSGRELFF
cdr3_nt: TGTGCTAGTGGTCGTACCGGGACTAGCGGGAGGGAGCTGTTTTTT

d_call: -
clone_size: medium-sized
j_call: TRBJ2-1
v_call: TRBV27
cdr3_aa: CASSLLRPGGNNEQFF
cdr3_nt: TGTGCCAGCAGTTTATTAAGGCCTGGAGGAAACAATGAGCAGTTCTTC

d_call: -
clone_size: -
j_call: TRBJ2-1
v_call: TRBV5-5
cdr3_aa: CASSFKYTGYSYNEQFF
cdr3_nt: TGTGCCAGCAGCTTTAAATATACGGGTTACTCCTACAATGAGCAGTTCTTC

d_call: TRBD2
clone_size: medium-sized
j_call: TRBJ2-5
v_call: TRBV20-1
cdr3_aa: CSARDRLAGGTQETQYF
cdr3_nt: TGCAGTGCTAGAGATCGTCTAGCGGGGGGGACGCAAGAGACCCAGTACTTC

d_call: -
clone_size: medium-sized
j_call: TRBJ1-3
v_call: TRBV12-3/TRBV12-4
cdr3_aa: CASSEPTAPSGNTIYF
cdr3_nt: TGTGCCAGCAGTGAGCCGACAGCCCCCTCTGGAAACACCATATATTTT

d_call: TRBD1
clone_size: -
j_call: TRBJ1-2
v_call: TRBV11-1
cdr3_aa: CASSLMGNRGNEYIDYGYTF
cdr3_nt: TGTGCCAGCAGCTTAATGGGTAACAGGGGAAACGAGTATATCGACTATGGCTACACCTTC

d_call: TRBD1
clone_size: few
j_call: TRBJ2-1
v_call: TRBV12-3/TRBV12-4
cdr3_aa: CASSFYLVTGVEQFF
cdr3_nt: TGTGCCAGCAGTTTCTACCTCGTGACAGGGGTTGAGCAGTTCTTC

d_call: -
clone_size: -
j_call: TRBJ2-2
v_call: TRBV29-1
cdr3_aa: CSVEGRGNTGELFF
cdr3_nt: TGCAGCGTTGAAGGGAGGGGTAACACCGGGGAGCTGTTTTTT

d_call: -
clone_size: many
j_call: TRBJ2-7
v_call: TRBV12-3/TRBV12-4
cdr3_aa: CASSLTGDDHYEQYF
cdr3_nt: TGTGCCAGCAGTTTAACGGGGGACGACCACTACGAGCAGTACTTC

d_call: -
clone_size: few
j_call: TRBJ2-1
v_call: TRBV15
cdr3_aa: CATSRIKLAYNEQFF
cdr3_nt: TGTGCCACCAGCAGAATCAAACTTGCCTACAATGAGCAGTTCTTC

d_call: TRBD2
clone_size: medium-sized
j_call: TRBJ2-2
v_call: TRBV6-5
cdr3_aa: CASSYGTSGNTGELFF
cdr3_nt: TGTGCCAGCAGTTACGGGACTAGCGGGAACACCGGGGAGCTGTTTTTT

d_call: TRBD1
clone_size: -
j_call: TRBJ2-5
v_call: TRBV27
cdr3_aa: CASSSSGTAQEGQYF
cdr3_nt: TGTGCCAGCAGTTCGTCGGGGACAGCCCAAGAGGGCCAGTACTTC

d_call: -
clone_size: medium-sized
j_call: TRBJ1-5
v_call: TRBV12-5
cdr3_aa: CASGLVSRDLNQPQHF
cdr3_nt: TGTGCTAGTGGTTTGGTCTCCAGGGACCTCAATCAGCCCCAGCATTTT

d_call: -
clone_size: many
j_call: TRBJ2-7
v_call: TRBV12-3/TRBV12-4
cdr3_aa: CASSFGNEQYF
cdr3_nt: TGTGCCAGCAGTTTCGGAAACGAGCAGTACTTC

d_call: TRBD2
clone_size: -
j_call: TRBJ2-3
v_call: TRBV3-1
cdr3_aa: CASSQVIERERTGTQYF
cdr3_nt: TGTGCCAGCAGCCAAGTGATCGAGCGGGAGAGAACGGGTACGCAGTATTTT

d_call: -
clone_size: medium-sized
j_call: TRBJ2-7
v_call: TRBV4-1
cdr3_aa: CASSQGQGSYEQYF
cdr3_nt: TGCGCCAGCAGCCAAGGGCAGGGCTCCTACGAGCAGTACTTC

d_call: -
clone_size: medium-sized
j_call: TRBJ2-7
v_call: TRBV20-1
cdr3_aa: CSARDFRATYEQYF
cdr3_nt: TGCAGTGCTAGAGATTTCCGGGCAACCTACGAGCAGTACTTC

d_call: TRBD1
clone_size: -
j_call: TRBJ1-3
v_call: TRBV11-2
cdr3_aa: CASSFSQGDTIYF
cdr3_nt: TGTGCCAGCAGTTTCTCGCAGGGGGACACCATATATTTT

d_call: -
clone_size: few
j_call: TRBJ2-5
v_call: TRBV9
cdr3_aa: CASSGASAQETQYF
cdr3_nt: TGTGCCAGCAGCGGGGCAAGCGCCCAAGAGACCCAGTACTTC

d_call: -
clone_size: medium-sized
j_call: TRBJ2-7
v_call: TRBV28
cdr3_aa: CASSLRPSEAEQYF
cdr3_nt: TGTGCCAGCAGTTTAAGGCCATCCGAGGCGGAGCAGTACTTC

d_call: -
clone_size: medium-sized
j_call: TRBJ2-7
v_call: TRBV12-3/TRBV12-4
cdr3_aa: CASSQTVDSYEQYF
cdr3_nt: TGTGCCAGCAGTCAGACAGTCGACTCCTACGAGCAGTACTTC

d_call: -
clone_size: many
j_call: TRBJ2-3
v_call: TRBV20-1
cdr3_aa: CSARAPDLIHMHTQYF
cdr3_nt: TGCAGTGCTAGAGCCCCGGACCTAATACACATGCATACGCAGTATTTT

d_call: -
clone_size: -
j_call: TRBJ2-1
v_call: TRBV15
cdr3_aa: CATSADGVGGWGEQFF
cdr3_nt: TGTGCCACCAGCGCCGACGGTGTGGGCGGGTGGGGGGAGCAGTTCTTC

d_call: -
clone_size: -
j_call: TRBJ2-3
v_call: TRBV6-5
cdr3_aa: CASSSRVRDGYTDTQYF
cdr3_nt: TGTGCCAGCAGTTCAAGGGTCCGGGACGGGTACACAGATACGCAGTATTTT